The clone carrying this T cell receptor beta chain was detected only once. The sample is drawn from a study of blood T cell repertoires in COVID-19. This CDR3 comprises 16 residues. Germline V gene lookup returns CDR1 LNHDA and CDR2 SQIVND (reference sequence). The V end was cut by 2 bases, the J end by 5 bases, with 15 bases between. This table comes from immunoSEQ multiplex PCR, and its TCRdb copy is limited to in-frame clones, with some not included. The repertoire includes approximately 100,000 clones, 82% of them detected once, and about 4.8% sits in the top ten. The source material was peripheral blood. The rearrangement links TRBV19 to TRBJ1-4, with D possibly matching TRBD1 (6 bases). The source of this sequence is a man in his 60s with acute or convalescent COVID-19. In DNA form, the CDR3 reads TGTGCCAGTAGTATATCTCAGGGGTCCTACAATGAAAAACTGTTTTTT. It translates to CASSISQGSYNEKLFF.